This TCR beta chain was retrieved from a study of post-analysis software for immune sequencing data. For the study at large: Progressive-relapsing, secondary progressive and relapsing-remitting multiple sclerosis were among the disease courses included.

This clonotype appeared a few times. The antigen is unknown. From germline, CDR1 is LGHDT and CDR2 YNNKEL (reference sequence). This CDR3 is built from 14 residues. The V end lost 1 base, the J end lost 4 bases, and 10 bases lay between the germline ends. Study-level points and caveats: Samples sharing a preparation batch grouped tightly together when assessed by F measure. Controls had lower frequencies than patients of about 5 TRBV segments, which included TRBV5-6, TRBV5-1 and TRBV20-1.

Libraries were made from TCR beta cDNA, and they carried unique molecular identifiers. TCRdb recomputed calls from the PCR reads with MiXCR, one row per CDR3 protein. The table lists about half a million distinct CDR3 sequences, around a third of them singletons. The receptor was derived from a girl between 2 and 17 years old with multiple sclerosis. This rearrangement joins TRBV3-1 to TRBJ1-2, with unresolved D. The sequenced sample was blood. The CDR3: CASSQGGHIYGYTF. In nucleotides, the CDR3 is TGTGCCAGCAGCCAAGGTGGCCACATCTATGGCTACACCTTC.